One and the same sample provided the 13 T cell receptor beta chains below, sequenced in a study of shared clonotypes between healthy human individuals. Profiled with immunoSEQ multiplex PCR; TCRdb holds only in-frame clones, not every one. Among about 460,000 clones listed, roughly 80% were seen once. The material sequenced was PBMCs. The source is a woman aged 40-49 years in good health. Some clones in this sample may be carry-over from other donors' samples.

The rearrangement uses TRBV19 and TRBJ2-1; 8 bases map to TRBD2. The length of the CDR3 is 13 residues. The trim removed 6 bases at V and 7 bases at J, leaving 5 bases unmatched. Germline V lookup: CDR1 LNHDA, CDR2 SQIVND (reference sequence). In DNA form, the CDR3 reads TGTGCCAGTAGCGGGACTAGAGGGAATGAGCAGTTCTTC. Translation gives CASSGTRGNEQFF.

This chain uses TRBV7-9 with TRBJ2-7, with TRBD1 as a possible D gene (5 bases). Trimming left V 0 bases short and J 7 bases short, with 10 bases between. The CDR3 covers 13 residues. Germline V gene lookup returns CDR1 SEHNR and CDR2 FQNEAQ (reference sequence). The CDR3 sequence: CASSLADTQEQYF. The CDR3 region has the DNA TGTGCCAGCAGCTTAGCGGACACCCAGGAGCAGTACTTC.

This clone has just a few counts. The chain combines TRBV30 with TRBJ1-2; D unresolved. From germline, CDR1 is GTSNPN and CDR2 SVGIG (reference sequence). CDR3 length equals 15 residues. Trimming left V 0 bases short and J 2 bases short, with 13 bases between. The DNA of the CDR3 is TGTGCCTGGAGTGTACGAGCGCTTCTGAACTATGGCTACACCTTC. It yields the protein CAWSVRALLNYGYTF. Full variable domain (rest looked up from reference TRBV30 and TRBJ1-2): SQTIHQWPATLVQPVGSPLSLECTVEGTSNPNLYWYRQAAGRGLQLLFYSVGIGQISSEVPQNLSASRPQDRQFILSSKKLLLSDSGFYLCAWSVRALLNYGYTFGSGTRLTVV.

This sequence joins TRBV29-1 and TRBJ1-2; TRBD1 matches 7 bases. The germline CDR1 and CDR2 sequences are SQVTM and ANQGSEA. This CDR3 has 11 residues. V trimming: 3 bases; J trimming: 8 bases; junction bases outside the gene matches: 3. CDR3 residues: CSVESGGGYTF. The CDR3 bases are TGCAGCGTTGAGTCAGGGGGAGGCTACACCTTC.

The table lists this clone with a count of one. The chain carries TRBV5-4 and TRBJ1-2, with 8 bases matching TRBD1. V lost 0 bases to trimming and J lost 4 bases; unmatched junction nucleotides: 5. Germline CDR1 SGHNT, CDR2 YYREEE (reference sequence). The CDR3 has 15 residues. CDR3 in DNA: TGTGCCAGCAGCTTGGGGGGACAGGTCATCTATGGCTACACCTTC. It yields the protein CASSLGGQVIYGYTF.

This clone has a single count. The rearrangement uses TRBV18 and TRBJ1-5, with a tentative D call TRBD1 (6 bases). The CDR3 sequence is 14 residues long. Trimming removed 6 bases at V and 3 bases at J, with 12 bases between. The germline V gene has CDR1 KGHSH and CDR2 LQKENI. The CDR3 DNA follows: TGTGCCAGCTCGTCGCAGGGGTACAATCAGCCCCAGCATTTT. It is translated as CASSSQGYNQPQHF.

The chain carries TRBV10-3 and TRBJ2-7; 9 positions match TRBD1. The CDR3 is 15 residues long. CDR1 and CDR2 from the germline V gene are ENHRY and SYGVKD. The J segment lost 0 bases and the V segment lost 10 bases, leaving 10 bases of the junction unmatched. Here the CDR3 DNA reads TGTGCCACCTCGGCTGGACAGGGGCGCTCCTACGAGCAGTACTTC. This translates into CATSAGQGRSYEQYF.

The rearrangement uses TRBV7-2 and TRBJ1-6, with D possibly TRBD1 on 5 matching bases. Germline V gene data show CDR1 as SGHTA and CDR2 as FQGNSA. Deletions cut 2 bases from V and 11 bases from J, with 10 bases between. There are 13 residues in the CDR3. The CDR3 DNA follows: TGTGCCAGCAGCTTAAGACAGAGAACACCCCTCCACTTT. Its protein is CASSLRQRTPLHF.

The rearrangement joins TRBV5-1 to TRBJ1-3, with D unclear. With 4 bases removed from V and 4 bases from J, the gap between germline ends came to 6 bases. The CDR3 runs 12 residues. Germline CDR1 reads SGHRS; CDR2 reads YFSETQ. The CDR3 sequence: CASSLTGNTIYF. CDR3 coding DNA: TGCGCCAGCAGCCTGACAGGAAACACCATATATTTT. Full variable domain (remainder filled in from reference TRBV5-1 and TRBJ1-3): KAGVTQTPRYLIKTRGQQVTLSCSPISGHRSVSWYQQTPGQGLQFLFEYFSETQRNKGNFPGRFSGRQFSNSRSEMNVSTLELGDSALYLCASSLTGNTIYFGEGSWLTVV.

This clone was seen only a few times. A far larger clone is off by one base, so a read error is likely. The conserved final phenylalanine or tryptophan is absent from the CDR3, which likely points to a read error. Other DNA sequences of this sample code for an identical CDR3. This chain joins TRBV29-1 and TRBJ1-2; D is uncertain. Deletions cut 7 bases from V and 2 bases from J, with 8 bases between. Germline CDR1 is SQVTM and CDR2 is ANQGSEA. The CDR3 loop spans 11 amino acids. In nucleotides, the CDR3 is TGCAGCGAGTCCTCAAACTATGGCTACACCCTC. Its protein is CSESSNYGYTL.

The V gene is TRBV7-2, the J gene TRBJ2-5; D is unclear. V was pared by 5 bases and J by 4 bases, with 14 bases between. This CDR3 is 14 amino acids long. Germline CDR1 SGHTA, CDR2 FQGNSA. The CDR3 coding sequence is TGTGCCAGCAGCCCGGCCCTGTTCGGAGAGACCCAGTACTTC. This translates into CASSPALFGETQYF.

This sequence joins TRBV2 and TRBJ2-1, with 10 bases fitting TRBD1. This CDR3 has 17 residues. J was trimmed by 6 bases and V by 2 bases; bases with no gene match: 10. Looked up from germline, CDR1 is SNHLY and CDR2 is FYNNEI. The CDR3 DNA follows: TGTGCCAGCAGTGAACAGACATGGGACAGGGGCCTCAATGAGCAGTTCTTC. This encodes CASSEQTWDRGLNEQFF.

This clone showed up just a few times. The chain carries TRBV7-3 and TRBJ2-2; 11 bases are shared with TRBD2. The germline gives CDR1 SGHTA, CDR2 FQGTGA. J gave up 5 bases and V 1 base, and 9 bases lay outside the gene matches. CDR3 length: 18 residues. The CDR3 coding sequence is TGTGCCAGCAGCTTAAACCCCCCCGGGACTAGCGGAACCGGGGAGCTGTTTTTT. This translates into CASSLNPPGTSGTGELFF.